A single sample gave rise to the 3 T cell receptor beta chains below, sequenced in a study of blood T cell repertoires in COVID-19. The method was immunoSEQ multiplex PCR; TCRdb's version includes in-frame clones alone and lacks a portion of them. The sample consists of around 95,000 clones, just over 85% of them appearing once. Source material: peripheral blood. The receptors come from a human donor in a cohort sampled during active COVID-19.

The V gene is TRBV6-6, the J gene TRBJ2-1; tentative D call: TRBD1 (6 bases). V lost 2 bases to trimming and J lost 4 bases, with 9 bases between them. Germline V CDR1 and CDR2: MNHNY, SVGAGI (reference sequence). The CDR3 sequence is 14 residues long. The CDR3 region has the DNA TGTGCCAGCAGTTACGGACAGACTTACAATGAGCAGTTCTTC. Translated: CASSYGQTYNEQFF.

CDR3 sequence: CASSPFHGRETQYF. CDR3 coding DNA: TGTGCCAGCTCACCGTTTCATGGGCGAGAGACCCAGTACTTC. The V gene is TRBV18, the J gene TRBJ2-5, with unresolved D. The V gene lost 3 bases and the J gene lost 4 bases, with 12 bases spanning the gap. This CDR3 has 14 residues. Germline CDR1 reads KGHSH; CDR2 reads LQKENI.

In this sample, this clone turned up a few times. The chain is built from TRBV19 and TRBJ2-7; TRBD2 matches at 14 bases. The V gene's germline CDR1 is LNHDA and CDR2 SQIVND (reference sequence). The CDR3 contains 15 residues. V shed 5 bases, J shed 5 bases, and the junction held 5 bases outside the gene matches. This CDR3 is CASSVGLAGVNEQYF. The CDR3, as DNA: TGTGCCAGTAGTGTGGGACTAGCGGGAGTTAACGAGCAGTACTTC.